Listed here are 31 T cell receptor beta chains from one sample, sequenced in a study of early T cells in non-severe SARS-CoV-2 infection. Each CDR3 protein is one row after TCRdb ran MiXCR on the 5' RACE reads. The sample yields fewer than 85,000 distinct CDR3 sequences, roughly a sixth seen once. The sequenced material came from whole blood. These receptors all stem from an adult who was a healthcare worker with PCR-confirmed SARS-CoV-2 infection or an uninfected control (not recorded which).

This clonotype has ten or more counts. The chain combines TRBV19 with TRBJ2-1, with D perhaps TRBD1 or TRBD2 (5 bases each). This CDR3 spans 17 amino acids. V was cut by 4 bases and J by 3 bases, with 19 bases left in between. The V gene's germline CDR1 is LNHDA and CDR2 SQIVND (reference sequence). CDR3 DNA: TGTGCCAGTAGTACTTTAAAGGGACGGGTTAACTACAATGAGCAGTTCTTC. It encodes CASSTLKGRVNYNEQFF.

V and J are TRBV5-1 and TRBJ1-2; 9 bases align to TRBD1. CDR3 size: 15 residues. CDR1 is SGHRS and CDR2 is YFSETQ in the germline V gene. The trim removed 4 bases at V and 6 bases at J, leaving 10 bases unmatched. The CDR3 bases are TGCGCCAGCAGCGGAGGCCGTGGGACAGGGCATGGCTACACCTTC. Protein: CASSGGRGTGHGYTF.

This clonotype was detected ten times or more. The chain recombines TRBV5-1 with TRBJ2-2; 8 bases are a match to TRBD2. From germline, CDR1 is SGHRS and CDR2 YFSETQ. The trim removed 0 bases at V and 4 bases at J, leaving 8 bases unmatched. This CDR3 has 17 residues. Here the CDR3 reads CASSLAGSGTSTGELFF. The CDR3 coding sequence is TGCGCCAGCAGCTTGGCCGGCTCGGGGACTAGCACCGGGGAGCTGTTTTTT.

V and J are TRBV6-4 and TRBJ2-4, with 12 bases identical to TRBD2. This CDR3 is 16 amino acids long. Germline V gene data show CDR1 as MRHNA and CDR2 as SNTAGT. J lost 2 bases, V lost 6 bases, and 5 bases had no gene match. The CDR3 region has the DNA TGTGCCAGCAGCCTAACTAGCGGGGGGACCAAAAACATTCAGTACTTC. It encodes CASSLTSGGTKNIQYF.

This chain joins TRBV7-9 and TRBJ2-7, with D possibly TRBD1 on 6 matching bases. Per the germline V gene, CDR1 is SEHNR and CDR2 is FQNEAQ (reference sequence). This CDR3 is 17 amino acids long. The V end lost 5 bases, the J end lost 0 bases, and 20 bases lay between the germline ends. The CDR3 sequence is CASSPPGQRKGSYEQYF. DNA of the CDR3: TGTGCCAGCAGCCCACCGGGACAAAGGAAAGGCTCCTACGAGCAGTACTTC.

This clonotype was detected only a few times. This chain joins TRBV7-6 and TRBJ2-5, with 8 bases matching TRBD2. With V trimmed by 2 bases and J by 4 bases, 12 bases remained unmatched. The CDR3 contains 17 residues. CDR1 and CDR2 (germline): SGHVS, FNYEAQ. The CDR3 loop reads CASSLKTRGASPETQYF. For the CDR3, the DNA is TGTGCCAGCAGCTTAAAAACGCGGGGGGCTAGCCCAGAGACCCAGTACTTC.

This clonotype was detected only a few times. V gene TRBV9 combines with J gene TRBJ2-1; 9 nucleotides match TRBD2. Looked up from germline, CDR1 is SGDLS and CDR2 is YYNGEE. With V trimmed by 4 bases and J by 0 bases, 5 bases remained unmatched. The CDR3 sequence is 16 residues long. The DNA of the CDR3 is TGTGCCAGCAGCCCTAGCGGGGCGAGCTCCTACAATGAGCAGTTCTTC. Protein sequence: CASSPSGASSYNEQFF.

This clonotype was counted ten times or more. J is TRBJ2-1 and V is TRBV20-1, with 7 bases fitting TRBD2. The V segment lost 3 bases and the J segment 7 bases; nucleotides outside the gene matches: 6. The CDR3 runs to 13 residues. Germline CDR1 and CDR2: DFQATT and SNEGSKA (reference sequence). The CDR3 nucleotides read TGCAGTGCTAGTAAACTAGCGCGGAATGAGCAGTTCTTC. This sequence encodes CSASKLARNEQFF.

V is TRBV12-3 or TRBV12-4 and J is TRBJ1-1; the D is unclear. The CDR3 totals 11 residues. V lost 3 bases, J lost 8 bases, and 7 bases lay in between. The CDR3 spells CASSFRGEAFF. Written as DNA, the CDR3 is TGTGCCAGCAGTTTCCGGGGAGAAGCTTTCTTT.

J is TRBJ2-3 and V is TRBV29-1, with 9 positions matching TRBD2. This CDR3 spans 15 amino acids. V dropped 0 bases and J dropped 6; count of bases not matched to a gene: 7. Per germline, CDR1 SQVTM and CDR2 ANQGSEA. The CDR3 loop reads CSVEDRAGGPDTQYF. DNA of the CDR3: TGCAGCGTTGAAGATCGGGCGGGGGGGCCCGATACGCAGTATTTT.

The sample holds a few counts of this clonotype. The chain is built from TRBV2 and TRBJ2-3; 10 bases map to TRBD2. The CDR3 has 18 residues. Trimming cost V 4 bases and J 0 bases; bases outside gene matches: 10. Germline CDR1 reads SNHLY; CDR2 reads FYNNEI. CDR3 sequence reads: CASSAPSGGHTSTDTQYF. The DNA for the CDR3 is TGTGCCAGCAGTGCCCCTAGCGGGGGTCATACTAGCACAGATACGCAGTATTTT.

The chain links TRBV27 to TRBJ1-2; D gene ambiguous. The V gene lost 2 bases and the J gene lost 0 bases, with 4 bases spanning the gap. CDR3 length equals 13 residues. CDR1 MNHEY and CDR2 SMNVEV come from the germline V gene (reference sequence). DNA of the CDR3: TGTGCCAGCAGTTTAACCCCTAACTATGGCTACACCTTC. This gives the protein CASSLTPNYGYTF.

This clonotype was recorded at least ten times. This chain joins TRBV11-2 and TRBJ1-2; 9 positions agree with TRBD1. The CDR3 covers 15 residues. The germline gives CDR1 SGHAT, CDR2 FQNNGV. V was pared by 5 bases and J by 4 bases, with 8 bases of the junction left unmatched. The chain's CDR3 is CASSPWDRETYGYTF. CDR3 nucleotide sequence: TGTGCCAGCAGCCCATGGGACAGGGAGACCTATGGCTACACCTTC.

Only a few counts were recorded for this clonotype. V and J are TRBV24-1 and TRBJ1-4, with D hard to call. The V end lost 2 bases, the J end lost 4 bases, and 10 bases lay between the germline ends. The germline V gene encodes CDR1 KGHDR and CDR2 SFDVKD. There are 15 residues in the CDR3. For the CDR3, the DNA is TGTGCCACCAGTGATTCCCGGGCTGTTAATGAAAAACTGTTTTTT. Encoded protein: CATSDSRAVNEKLFF.

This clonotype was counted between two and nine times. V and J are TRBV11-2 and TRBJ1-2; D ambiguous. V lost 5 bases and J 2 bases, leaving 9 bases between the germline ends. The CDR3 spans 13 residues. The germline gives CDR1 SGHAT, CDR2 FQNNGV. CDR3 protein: CASSDRVNYGYTF. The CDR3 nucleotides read TGTGCCAGCAGCGACCGGGTGAACTATGGCTACACCTTC.

The CDR3 coding sequence is TGCAGTGCGAACGACAGACAGGGGTCAGATACGCAGTATTTT. This sequence encodes CSANDRQGSDTQYF. The chain is built from TRBV20-1 and TRBJ2-3; TRBD1 matches at 8 bases. V lost 6 bases to trimming and J lost 4 bases; unmatched junction nucleotides: 9. The CDR3 spans 14 residues. Germline CDR1 DFQATT, CDR2 SNEGSKA (reference sequence).

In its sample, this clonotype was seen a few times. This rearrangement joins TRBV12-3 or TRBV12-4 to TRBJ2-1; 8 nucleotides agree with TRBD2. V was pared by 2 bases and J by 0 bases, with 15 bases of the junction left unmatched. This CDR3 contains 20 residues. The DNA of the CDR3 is TGTGCCAGCAGTTTAACCCGGGCTAGCGGGCCCTTTGACTCCTACAATGAGCAGTTCTTC. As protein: CASSLTRASGPFDSYNEQFF.

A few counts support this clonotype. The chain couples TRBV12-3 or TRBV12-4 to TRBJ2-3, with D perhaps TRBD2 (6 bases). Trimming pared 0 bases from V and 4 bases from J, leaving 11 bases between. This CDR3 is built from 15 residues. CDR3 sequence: CASSLAQGGPDTQYF. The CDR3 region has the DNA TGTGCCAGCAGTTTAGCCCAGGGAGGCCCAGATACGCAGTATTTT.

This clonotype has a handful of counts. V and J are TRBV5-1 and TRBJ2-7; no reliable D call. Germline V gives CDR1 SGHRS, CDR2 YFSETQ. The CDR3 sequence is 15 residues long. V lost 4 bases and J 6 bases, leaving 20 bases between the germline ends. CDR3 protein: CASSTQTSNTGEQYF. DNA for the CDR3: TGCGCCAGCAGCACCCAGACATCGAACACGGGCGAGCAGTACTTC.

The DNA of the CDR3 is TGTGCCACCAGCAGACAACAGGATACCAAAAACATTCAGTACTTC. As protein: CATSRQQDTKNIQYF. This rearrangement joins TRBV15 to TRBJ2-4; a possible D gene is TRBD1 (5 bases). The V gene lost 2 bases and the J gene lost 2 bases, with 10 bases spanning the gap. Germline lookup yields CDR1 LNHNV and CDR2 YYDKDF (reference sequence). The CDR3 loop spans 15 amino acids.

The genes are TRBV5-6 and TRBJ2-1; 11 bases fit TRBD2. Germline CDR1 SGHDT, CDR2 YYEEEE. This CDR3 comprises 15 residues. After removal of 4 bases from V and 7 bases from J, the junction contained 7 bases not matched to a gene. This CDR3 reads CASSPGLADLNEQFF. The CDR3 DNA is TGTGCCAGCAGCCCGGGACTAGCGGACCTTAATGAGCAGTTCTTC.

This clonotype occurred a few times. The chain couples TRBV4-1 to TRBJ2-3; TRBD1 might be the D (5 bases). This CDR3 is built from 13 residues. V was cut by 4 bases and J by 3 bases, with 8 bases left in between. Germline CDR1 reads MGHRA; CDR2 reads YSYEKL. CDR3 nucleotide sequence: TGCGCCAGCAGCCGAGACAGAACAGATACGCAGTATTTT. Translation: CASSRDRTDTQYF.

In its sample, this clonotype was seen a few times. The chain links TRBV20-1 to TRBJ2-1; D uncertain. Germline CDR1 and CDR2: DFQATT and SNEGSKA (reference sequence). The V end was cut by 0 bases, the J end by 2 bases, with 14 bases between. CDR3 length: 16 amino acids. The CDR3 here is CSARDFGGSPYNEQFF. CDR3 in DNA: TGCAGTGCTAGAGATTTTGGCGGTAGCCCCTACAATGAGCAGTTCTTC.

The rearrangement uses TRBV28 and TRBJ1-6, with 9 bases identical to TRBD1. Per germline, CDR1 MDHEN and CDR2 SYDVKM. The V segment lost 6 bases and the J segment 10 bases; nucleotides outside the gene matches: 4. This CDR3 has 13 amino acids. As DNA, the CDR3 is TGTGCCAGCAGAGGGACAGGGTCCTCACCCCTCCACTTT. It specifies CASRGTGSSPLHF.

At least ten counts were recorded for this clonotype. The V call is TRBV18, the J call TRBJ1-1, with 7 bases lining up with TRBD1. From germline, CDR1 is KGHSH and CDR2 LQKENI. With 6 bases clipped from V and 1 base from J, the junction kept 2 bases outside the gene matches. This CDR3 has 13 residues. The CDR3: CASSRTGNTEAFF. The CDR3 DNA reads TGTGCCAGCTCCCGGACAGGGAACACTGAAGCTTTCTTT.

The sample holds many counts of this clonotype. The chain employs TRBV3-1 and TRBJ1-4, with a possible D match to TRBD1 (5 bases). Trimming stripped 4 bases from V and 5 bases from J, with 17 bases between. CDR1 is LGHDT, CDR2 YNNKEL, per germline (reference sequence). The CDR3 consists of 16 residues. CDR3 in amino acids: CASSPRGQEYNEKLFF. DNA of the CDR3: TGTGCCAGCAGCCCCCGAGGACAAGAGTACAATGAAAAACTGTTTTTT.

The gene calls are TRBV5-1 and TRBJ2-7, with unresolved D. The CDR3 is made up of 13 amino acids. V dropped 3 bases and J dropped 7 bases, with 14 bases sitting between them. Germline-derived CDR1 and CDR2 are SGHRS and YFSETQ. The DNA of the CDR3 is TGCGCCAGCAGCTCTACCCTCTCCGTAGAGCAGTACTTC. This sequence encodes CASSSTLSVEQYF.

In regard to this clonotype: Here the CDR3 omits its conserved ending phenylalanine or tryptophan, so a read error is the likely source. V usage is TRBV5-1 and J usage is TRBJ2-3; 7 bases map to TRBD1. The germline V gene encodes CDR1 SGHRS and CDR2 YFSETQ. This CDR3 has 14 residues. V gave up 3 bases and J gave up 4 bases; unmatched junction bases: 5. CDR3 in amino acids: CASSSGTAADTQYL. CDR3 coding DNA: TGCGCCAGCAGCTCAGGGACAGCGGCAGATACGCAGTATCTT.

The CDR3 DNA reads TGTGCCAGCAGCTTACGGTCAGGGGCGGCCTACAATGAGCAGTTCTTC. Its protein is CASSLRSGAAYNEQFF. The genes are TRBV11-3 and TRBJ2-1, with D perhaps matching TRBD1 (6 bases). Germline loops: CDR1 SGHNT, CDR2 YENEEA. Trimming left V 2 bases short and J 2 bases short, with 13 bases between. CDR3 length: 16 residues.

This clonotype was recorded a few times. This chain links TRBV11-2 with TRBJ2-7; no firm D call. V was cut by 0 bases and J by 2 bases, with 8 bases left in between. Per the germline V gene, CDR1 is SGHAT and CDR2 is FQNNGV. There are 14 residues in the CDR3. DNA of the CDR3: TGTGCCAGCAGCTTAGATCGCAGGACCTACGAGCAGTACTTC. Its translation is CASSLDRRTYEQYF.

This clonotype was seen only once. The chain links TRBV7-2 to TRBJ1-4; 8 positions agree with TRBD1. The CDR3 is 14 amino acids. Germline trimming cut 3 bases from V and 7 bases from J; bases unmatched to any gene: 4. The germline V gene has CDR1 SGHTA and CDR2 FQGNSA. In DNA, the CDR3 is TGTGCCAGCAGCTTTGGACAGGGACGTGAAAAACTGTTTTTT. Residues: CASSFGQGREKLFF.